This T cell receptor (beta chain) was documented in a study of T cell responses to AZD1222 COVID-19 vaccine (dated by TCRdb to about 2021). Describing the broader study: AZD1222 recipients whose second dose came at about 4 weeks and those whose second dose came at about 12 weeks were combined into one group, since spike-specific TCR depth and breadth did not differ between the two schedules. A total of around 240 trial participants underwent TCR sequencing, of whom roughly 210 received two doses of AZD1222 and roughly 25 received two doses of the MenACWY control vaccine. Trial participants were enrolled by age into 18-55, 56-69 and 70-plus year subgroups, with approximately 150, 28 and 58 TCR-sequenced participants respectively.

As regards this clone: This receptor's antigen is unknown. Qualities for individual bases were not recorded, and no much larger clone is one base off.

General study outcomes and caveats: Reportedly, close to half of the unique spike-specific TCRs recognized epitopes lying outside the regions that are mutated in the B.1.351 and B.1.1.7 variants. Participants were mostly white British, with more females than males. The authors suggested clonal diversity may have been underestimated. Because no day 14 peak-response samples were available, the repertoires could be characterized only after the peak T cell response. After two AZD1222 doses, spike-specific TCR breadth and depth were significantly higher than at day 0 and than in MenACWY recipients. The 56-69-year group was small, and its depth increase did not reach significance, likely because of low power. Conclusions about previously exposed vaccinees are limited because only five to seven AZD1222 recipients were SARS-CoV-2 seropositive at baseline. The vaccine-associated CD4 TCRs covered the entire spike protein, and the dominant responses fell in regions 160-218 and 743-854.

This specimen's time point label, per the study, means: baseline before first vaccination. Vaccinee samples came from UK trials COV001 and COV002, including a single-blind randomized controlled phase 2/3 trial of AZD1222 (ChAdOx1 nCoV-19) in healthy adults. For TCRbeta chain sequencing, PBMC samples from trial participants were taken at day 0 and at day 28 after the second dose. The CDR3 regions of human TCRbeta chains were analyzed by immunosequencing. On the study's bioinformatics: TCRs in the repertoires were matched against a reference library of SARS-CoV-2-specific TCRs that had been generated with the MIRA antigen-specificity platform. Breadth meant the fraction of unique TCRs that were SARS-CoV-2-associated, whereas depth meant the fraction of total T cells that were SARS-CoV-2-associated. Using the MIRA data, each spike-specific TCR was mapped to the spike region that the TCR reacts to and placed in a CD4 or CD8 class. Log10-transformed breadth and depth values were compared by one-way ANOVA with Sidak's multiple comparisons tests. The source is immuneACCESS, and TCRdb retained only in-frame sequences with V and J called. Part of the clones is not carried over; for the studies checked, unresolved V genes explain less than half of this, and the remainder is unexplained. V and J calls and clone size are copied from that table; D and trimming were computed from the DNA. This sample holds 110,000 or so clones; approximately 86% were observed only once. In total, the top ten clones hold about 3% of the sample.

The source of this sequence is an adult in good health. The sample here was peripheral blood, taken on day 0 of AZD1222 vaccination.

The CDR3 in this case is CASTGRFYSGNTIYF. The DNA reads TGTGCCAGTACGGGCAGGTTCTACTCTGGAAACACCATATATTTT. In this chain, TRBV19 is recombined with TRBJ1-3, with the D gene call left open. CDR1 and CDR2, looked up from the germline V gene (reference sequence), are LNHDA and SQIVND. From the cysteine up to the phenylalanine, the CDR3 has a length of 15 residues. Only the CDR3 part of the read is kept: 45 bases, read in frame from the first base. V gives up 7 bases and J gives up 0 bases, and the segment between their germline ends measures 13 bases.